The 32 T cell receptor beta chains reported below all come from one sample, sequenced in a study of cytomegalovirus exposure and HLA in healthy donors (dated by TCRdb to the late 2010s). The protocol used for the library was the immunoSEQ multiplex PCR assay. For the multiplex PCR, a mixture combining 60 forward primers for TCR Vbeta segments and 13 reverse primers for TCR Jbeta segments was used. Sourced from immuneACCESS, this table was stored by TCRdb with only in-frame sequences that have V and J called. A share of the clones is absent; for the studies checked, an unresolved V gene accounts for under half, and the remainder has no known explanation. The sample table shows under 130,000 clones, and around 62% are seen once. The ten largest account for 3.5% to 4% of the sample. Sequenced: PBMCs. These receptors were collected from a man under 40 in good health and CMV-seropositive.

The chain is built from TRBV21-1 and TRBJ1-5; the D call of TRBD1 is as the table states it, not checked on the DNA. TRBV21-1 is a pseudogene segment. This CDR3 is built from 13 residues. CDR3 protein: CASTCVGVQPQHF. The CDR3 DNA sequence: TGTGCCAGCACCTGTGTAGGGGTCCAGCCCCAGCATTTT.

The V gene is TRBV11-3, the J gene TRBJ2-1; 10 bases map to TRBD2. Germline loops: CDR1 SGHNT, CDR2 YENEEA. The CDR3 spans 15 residues. Germline trimming cut 5 bases from V and 2 bases from J; bases unmatched to any gene: 3. CDR3 in amino acids: CASSPGLAAYNEQFF. CDR3 DNA sequence: TGTGCCAGCAGCCCAGGACTAGCGGCCTACAATGAGCAGTTCTTC.

The chain employs TRBV19 and TRBJ2-7, with D possibly matching TRBD2 (6 bases). Germline V gives CDR1 LNHDA, CDR2 SQIVND (reference sequence). The CDR3 spans 16 residues. The V end was cut by 6 bases, the J end by 2 bases, with 20 bases between. The CDR3 protein is CASSRGTLRWAYEQYF. The CDR3 region has the DNA TGTGCCAGTAGCCGGGGGACGCTGAGATGGGCCTACGAGCAGTACTTC.

The chain links TRBV27 to TRBJ1-2; D is unclear. This CDR3 has 13 amino acids. Deletions cut 4 bases from V and 6 bases from J, with 12 bases between. Per the germline V gene, CDR1 is MNHEY and CDR2 is SMNVEV (reference sequence). This CDR3 reads CASSSYSYHGYTF. CDR3 sequence (DNA): TGTGCCAGCAGTTCTTACAGTTACCATGGCTACACCTTC.

This clone has more than one count but fewer than ten. The J gene is TRBJ2-5, the V gene TRBV5-4; no clear D gene. The CDR3 length is 14 residues. Germline V gene sequence: CDR1 SGHNT, CDR2 YYREEE (reference sequence). The V and J ends lost 3 bases and 4 bases respectively, with 13 bases between them. CDR3 protein: CASSWAGPLETQYF. For the CDR3, the DNA is TGTGCCAGCAGCTGGGCCGGTCCGTTAGAGACCCAGTACTTC.

The V and J genes are TRBV6-5 and TRBJ2-1; a weak D match, TRBD1 (5 bases). CDR1 and CDR2 from the germline V gene are MNHEY and SVGAGI. There are 14 residues in the CDR3. V lost 2 bases and J 5 bases, leaving 10 bases between the germline ends. CDR3 in amino acids: CASSYVTANNEQFF. DNA of the CDR3: TGTGCCAGCAGTTACGTGACAGCGAACAATGAGCAGTTCTTC.

The chain employs TRBV16 and TRBJ1-2; TRBD1 might be the D (6 bases). Per the germline V gene, CDR1 is KGHSY and CDR2 is FQNENV. With 4 bases removed from V and 3 bases from J, the gap between germline ends came to 9 bases. This CDR3 has 13 residues. The CDR3 here is CASSPRQDYGYTF. CDR3 coding DNA: TGTGCCAGCAGCCCAAGACAGGACTATGGCTACACCTTC.

A single count supports this clone. The chain has TRBV29-1 and TRBJ1-3, with D perhaps TRBD1 (5 bases). Germline V lookup: CDR1 SQVTM, CDR2 ANQGSEA. The CDR3 loop spans 12 amino acids. V shed 7 bases and J shed 2 bases, with 9 bases lying between them. CDR3 residues: CSADTPGNTIYF. The CDR3 coding sequence is TGCAGCGCGGACACGCCTGGAAACACCATATATTTT. The full variable domain, in which reference TRBV29-1 and TRBJ1-3 provide the parts outside the CDR3, is SAVISQKPSRDICQRGTSLTIQCQVDSQVTMMFWYRQQPGQSLTLIATANQGSEATYESGFVIDKFPISRPNLTFSTLTVSNMSPEDSSIYLCSADTPGNTIYFGEGSWLTVV.

The rearrangement joins TRBV20-1 to TRBJ1-2; no definite D call. CDR3 length: 11 residues. Germline CDR1 DFQATT, CDR2 SNEGSKA (reference sequence). Trimming took 6 bases from V and 6 from J, leaving 11 bases between them. The CDR3 DNA reads TGCAGTGCGGCACGGGGTAATGGCTACACCTTC. The encoded protein is CSAARGNGYTF.

This clone has at least ten counts. The chain combines TRBV4-1 with TRBJ2-5; 9 nucleotides line up with TRBD2. From germline, CDR1 is MGHRA and CDR2 YSYEKL. The trim removed 8 bases at V and 2 bases at J, leaving 12 bases unmatched. This CDR3 has 16 amino acids. CDR3 nucleotides: TGCGCCAGCGCAACGTTAAGCGGGGGGATACAAGAGACCCAGTACTTC. Protein product: CASATLSGGIQETQYF.

This chain joins TRBV5-8 and TRBJ2-3; 8 nucleotides agree with TRBD2. Germline V lookup: CDR1 SGHTS, CDR2 YDEGEE. J lost 2 bases, V lost 6 bases, and 5 bases had no gene match. This CDR3 region has 14 residues. This chain's CDR3 is CASTRGGYTDTQYF. In nucleotides, the CDR3 is TGTGCCAGCACCCGGGGGGGCTACACAGATACGCAGTATTTT.

The table lists this clone with a few counts. The chain joins TRBV13 to TRBJ2-7, with TRBD1 identical over 10 bases. Germline CDR1 and CDR2: PRHDT and FYEKMQ (reference sequence). V lost 4 bases to trimming and J lost 7 bases; unmatched junction nucleotides: 7. This CDR3 contains 14 residues. CDR3 bases: TGTGCCAGCAGCTCCGGGACAGGGGTTGGGGAGCAGTACTTC. It is translated as CASSSGTGVGEQYF. Together with reference TRBV13 and TRBJ2-7, the CDR3 gives the full variable domain: AAGVIQSPRHLIKEKRETATLKCYPIPRHDTVYWYQQGPGQDPQFLISFYEKMQSDKGSIPDRFSAQQFSDYHSELNMSSLELGDSALYFCASSSGTGVGEQYFGPGTRLTVT.

This sequence joins TRBV19 and TRBJ1-2; D may be TRBD1 (6 bases). Trimming removed 5 bases at V and 4 bases at J, with 17 bases between. Germline CDR1 and CDR2: LNHDA and SQIVND (reference sequence). The CDR3 contains 15 residues. Here the CDR3 DNA reads TGTGCCAGTAGTCTCCCGGGGGGCTCGGGCTATGGCTACACCTTC. It codes for CASSLPGGSGYGYTF.

This clone has more than one count but fewer than ten. The chain combines TRBV6-5 with TRBJ2-5; the D gene is possibly TRBD2 (5 bases). CDR3 length equals 14 residues. With 6 bases removed from V and 5 bases from J, the gap between germline ends came to 16 bases. Germline V gives CDR1 MNHEY, CDR2 SVGAGI. The CDR3 DNA is TGTGCCAGCAGCGAACTAGAGGATTTGGAGACCCAGTACTTC. Protein sequence: CASSELEDLETQYF.

The chain combines TRBV10-3 with TRBJ1-2, with 8 bases fitting TRBD1. Germline CDR1 ENHRY, CDR2 SYGVKD. V was pared by 6 bases and J by 7 bases, with 4 bases of the junction left unmatched. The CDR3 totals 12 residues. CDR3 residues: CAIRPDRAGYTF. For the CDR3, the DNA is TGTGCCATCAGGCCGGACAGGGCTGGCTACACCTTC.

The rearrangement joins TRBV4-1 to TRBJ2-3; a possible D gene is TRBD2 (6 bases). This CDR3 has 15 residues. From germline, CDR1 is MGHRA and CDR2 YSYEKL. Trimming pared 4 bases from V and 3 bases from J, leaving 14 bases between. CDR3: CASSPLSGWTDTQYF. CDR3 coding DNA: TGCGCCAGCAGCCCTCTAAGCGGGTGGACAGATACGCAGTATTTT.

The chain links TRBV4-2 to TRBJ2-3; 7 bases align to TRBD2. The CDR3 contains 14 residues. With V trimmed by 0 bases and J by 4 bases, 1 base remained unmatched. CDR1 LGHNA and CDR2 YNFKEQ come from the germline V gene. The CDR3 loop is CASSQDGGADTQYF. The CDR3 coding sequence is TGTGCCAGCAGCCAAGATGGGGGGGCAGATACGCAGTATTTT.

V is TRBV7-6 and J is TRBJ2-5, with 9 bases aligning to TRBD1. The better agreement between TRBJ2-7 and the DNA end casts doubt on the J call. Germline V CDR1 and CDR2: SGHVS, FNYEAQ. This CDR3 region has 15 residues. The CDR3 DNA follows: TGTGCCAGCAGCTTAGGACAGGGGGAGATCTACGAGCAGTACTTC. Translation: CASSLGQGEIYEQYF.

The table lists this clone with a few counts. The chain employs TRBV6-5 and TRBJ2-1; the D gene is possibly TRBD1 (5 bases). CDR3 length: 14 amino acids. The V and J ends lost 6 bases and 5 bases respectively, with 14 bases between them. Looked up from germline, CDR1 is MNHEY and CDR2 is SVGAGI. The CDR3 spells CASSLTVGHNEQFF. CDR3 DNA sequence: TGTGCCAGCAGCCTTACTGTGGGGCACAATGAGCAGTTCTTC.

V gene TRBV6-4 combines with J gene TRBJ2-2; maybe TRBD2 (5 bases). Trimming shortened V by 4 bases and J by 1 base, and 13 bases separated the two germline ends. From germline, CDR1 is MRHNA and CDR2 SNTAGT. There are 16 residues in the CDR3. The CDR3: CASSAGFGGNTGELFF. CDR3 in DNA: TGTGCCAGCAGTGCTGGATTCGGAGGGAACACCGGGGAGCTGTTTTTT.

The gene calls are TRBV7-9 and TRBJ2-3; TRBD2 agrees at 9 bases. Germline V CDR1 and CDR2: SEHNR, FQNEAQ (reference sequence). Unmatched junction bases numbered 3, after V lost 0 bases and J lost 2 bases. This CDR3 has 16 amino acids. CDR3 region: CASSLAAGGHTDTQYF. The CDR3 DNA follows: TGTGCCAGCAGCTTAGCGGCGGGGGGGCACACAGATACGCAGTATTTT.

The chain's CDR3 is CASSLGIGQYEQYF. For the CDR3, the DNA is TGCGCCAGCAGCTTGGGTATTGGGCAGTACGAGCAGTACTTC. The rearrangement joins TRBV5-1 to TRBJ2-5; D is ambiguous. The DNA end lines up better with TRBJ2-7; the J call may be wrong. Germline V gene data show CDR1 as SGHRS and CDR2 as YFSETQ. The CDR3 has 14 amino acids.

The V call is TRBV15, the J call TRBJ2-5; a weak D match, TRBD2 (5 bases). Germline loops: CDR1 LNHNV, CDR2 YYDKDF (reference sequence). V lost 7 bases to trimming and J lost 3 bases, with 15 bases between them. The CDR3 is 14 amino acids. The CDR3 spells CATKRSGGKETQYF. CDR3 bases: TGTGCCACCAAACGGAGCGGCGGTAAAGAGACCCAGTACTTC.

The chain uses TRBV11-3 and TRBJ1-2; 7 positions match TRBD1. The germline V gene encodes CDR1 SGHNT and CDR2 YENEEA. V shed 1 base and J 6 bases; nucleotides not matched to a gene: 5. This CDR3 region has 14 residues. The CDR3 spells CASSLGAGGDGYTF. CDR3 coding DNA: TGTGCCAGCAGCTTAGGGGCAGGGGGTGATGGCTACACCTTC.

The genes are TRBV13 and TRBJ2-1; weak D call: TRBD1 (6 bases). CDR3 length equals 14 residues. CDR1 PRHDT and CDR2 FYEKMQ come from the germline V gene (reference sequence). V shed 5 bases and J shed 10 bases, with 18 bases lying between them. The CDR3 loop reads CASSPGGGFWEQFF. CDR3 in DNA: TGTGCCAGCAGCCCTGGGGGCGGTTTTTGGGAGCAGTTCTTC.

The chain combines TRBV7-3 with TRBJ2-1, with 8 positions matching TRBD2. The CDR3 contains 12 residues. The germline gives CDR1 SGHTA, CDR2 FQGTGA. V shed 5 bases and J 16 bases; nucleotides not matched to a gene: 10. The CDR3 coding sequence is TGTGCCAGCAGCCGAGACGGGGGGGCCTATTTCTTC. Protein product: CASSRDGGAYFF.

The chain has TRBV10-2 and TRBJ2-7, with 9 nucleotides matching TRBD1. The germline CDR1 and CDR2 sequences are WSHSY and SAAADI. V lost 6 bases and J lost 6; bases outside the gene matches: 15. CDR3 size: 16 residues. As DNA, the CDR3 is TGCGCCAGCAGAGGGAAGGGGACAGGGCTGATGGGCGAGCAGTACTTC. Translation: CASRGKGTGLMGEQYF.

A few counts support this clone. The chain couples TRBV9 to TRBJ1-3; no clear D. Germline loops: CDR1 SGDLS, CDR2 YYNGEE. The CDR3 length is 14 residues. V lost 3 bases and J 4 bases, leaving 11 bases between the germline ends. CDR3 protein: CASSAWRGGNTIYF. DNA for the CDR3: TGTGCCAGCAGCGCCTGGAGAGGCGGAAACACCATATATTTT. The full variable domain, in which reference TRBV9 and TRBJ1-3 provide the parts outside the CDR3, is DSGVTQTPKHLITATGQRVTLRCSPRSGDLSVYWYQQSLDQGLQFLIQYYNGEERAKGNILERFSAQQFPDLHSELNLSSLELGDSALYFCASSAWRGGNTIYFGEGSWLTVV.

This CDR3 is CASSLSLAGSYNEQFF. DNA for the CDR3: TGTGCCAGCAGCCTCTCCCTAGCGGGCTCCTACAATGAGCAGTTCTTC. V is TRBV7-9 and J is TRBJ2-1, with 8 nucleotides matching TRBD2. The CDR3 sequence is 16 residues long. CDR1 SEHNR and CDR2 FQNEAQ come from the germline V gene (reference sequence). The V gene end was trimmed by 5 bases and the J gene end by 0 bases; junction bases not matched to a gene: 6. The variable domain in full, completed from reference TRBV7-9 and TRBJ2-1, reads DTGVSQNPRHKITKRGQNVTFRCDPISEHNRLYWYRQTLGQGPEFLTYFQNEAQLEKSRLLSDRFSAERPKGSFSTLEIQRTEQGDSAMYLCASSLSLAGSYNEQFFGPGTRLTVL.

The chain links TRBV5-1 to TRBJ1-1; D might be TRBD1 (6 bases). The length of the CDR3 is 14 residues. Germline V CDR1 and CDR2: SGHRS, YFSETQ. Trimming removed 1 base from V and 4 bases from J, with 11 bases in between. DNA of the CDR3: TGCGCCAGCAGCTTGATGGGGGCGCGCACTGAAGCTTTCTTT. It codes for CASSLMGARTEAFF.

The chain carries TRBV5-1 and TRBJ2-7, with TRBD2 matching 9 bases. The CDR3 is 14 amino acids. The germline V gene has CDR1 SGHRS and CDR2 YFSETQ. Trimming cost V 2 bases and J 3 bases; bases outside gene matches: 3. The CDR3 DNA sequence: TGCGCCAGCAGCTTTGGAGCGGGGGGCTACGAGCAGTACTTC. This gives the protein CASSFGAGGYEQYF.

This chain uses TRBV2 with TRBJ1-1, with D uncertain. The V end was cut by 3 bases, the J end by 1 base, with 6 bases between. This CDR3 contains 13 residues. Germline loops: CDR1 SNHLY, CDR2 FYNNEI. The CDR3 reads CASSDPQNTEAFF. CDR3 nucleotides: TGTGCCAGCAGTGATCCACAGAACACTGAAGCTTTCTTT.